Below, 8 T cell receptor beta chains from the same sample are listed, as sequenced in a study of immune cell composition in non-small cell lung cancer (dated by TCRdb to the late 2010s). The library was prepared using the immunoSEQ multiplex PCR assay. TCRdb limited this immuneACCESS table to in-frame rearrangements with V and J called. A share of clones is missing; checked studies link under half to unresolved V genes, and the rest is unexplained. Recorded for this sample are some 4,900 clones; 72% of them occurred a single time. The leading ten clones occupy around 14% of the sample. Non-adjacent lung tissue from the same patient, taken as far from the tumour as possible and at least 3 cm away, was used for the normal lung samples. What was sequenced was non-adjacent lung tissue. These receptors were taken from a human donor with non-small cell lung cancer.

V usage is TRBV4-2 and J usage is TRBJ2-7; the match to TRBD1 covers 7 bases. The germline V gene encodes CDR1 LGHNA and CDR2 YNFKEQ. V gave up 1 base and J gave up 3 bases; unmatched junction bases: 3. This CDR3 has 14 residues. In DNA, the CDR3 is TGTGCCAGCAGCCAAGGACAGGGCCACTACGAGCAGTACTTC. It encodes CASSQGQGHYEQYF.

V and J are TRBV25-1 and TRBJ2-2; unclear D gene. CDR1 and CDR2 from the germline V gene are MGHDK and SYGVNS. Trimming removed 7 bases from V and 3 bases from J, with 6 bases in between. This CDR3 has 12 amino acids. The CDR3 loop is CASIRDTGELFF. In DNA, the CDR3 is TGTGCCAGCATCCGCGACACCGGGGAGCTGTTTTTT.

This chain uses TRBV28 with TRBJ2-1; D unresolved. V lost 3 bases to trimming and J lost 4 bases, with 13 bases between them. Germline V gives CDR1 MDHEN, CDR2 SYDVKM. CDR3 length: 15 residues. The CDR3 bases are TGTGCCAGCAGTTTGTCTACAGTTGGGTACAATGAGCAGTTCTTC. It is translated as CASSLSTVGYNEQFF.

Only a few counts were recorded for this clone. The DNA of the CDR3 is TGTGCCAGCAGCGTAGGGCTAGCCAAAGAGACCCAGTACTTC. Protein sequence: CASSVGLAKETQYF. This chain connects TRBV9 to TRBJ2-5; maybe TRBD2 (5 bases). Germline V gene sequence: CDR1 SGDLS, CDR2 YYNGEE. Trimming removed 0 bases from V and 3 bases from J, with 9 bases in between. There are 14 residues in the CDR3.

The table lists this clone with a count of one. The gene calls are TRBV23-1 and TRBJ1-4; D perhaps matches TRBD1 (6 bases). TRBV23-1 is an ORF for which the function is uncertain. The CDR3 loop spans 16 amino acids. V shed 6 bases and J shed 5 bases, with 19 bases lying between them. DNA for the CDR3: TGCGCCAGCAGGAACAGGGTAGTAAGGGGGAATGAAAAACTGTTTTTT. Its protein is CASRNRVVRGNEKLFF.

The rearrangement links TRBV19 to TRBJ2-1; 10 nucleotides line up with TRBD2. CDR1 is LNHDA and CDR2 is SQIVND in the germline V gene (reference sequence). This CDR3 has 15 amino acids. Trimming cost V 6 bases and J 9 bases; bases outside gene matches: 11. This CDR3 is CASREPSGGLGEQFF. DNA for the CDR3: TGTGCCAGTAGGGAACCTAGCGGGGGACTTGGTGAGCAGTTCTTC.

V usage is TRBV19 and J usage is TRBJ2-7; unclear D gene. The CDR3 extends over 13 amino acids. V shed 1 base and J shed 3 bases, with 7 bases lying between them. CDR1 and CDR2 (germline): LNHDA, SQIVND (reference sequence). The CDR3 spells CASSIVGGYEQYF. CDR3 nucleotide sequence: TGTGCCAGTAGTATAGTTGGCGGCTACGAGCAGTACTTC.

The CDR3 protein is CASSEGSFEKLFF. The CDR3 DNA reads TGTGCCAGCAGTGAAGGGAGTTTTGAAAAACTGTTTTTT. The chain recombines TRBV2 with TRBJ1-4, with D unresolved. The CDR3 extends over 13 amino acids. V lost 1 base and J 7 bases, leaving 7 bases between the germline ends. CDR1 is SNHLY, CDR2 FYNNEI, per germline. Full variable domain (rest looked up from reference TRBV2 and TRBJ1-4): EPEVTQTPSHQVTQMGQEVILRCVPISNHLYFYWYRQILGQKVEFLVSFYNNEISEKSEIFDDQFSVERPDGSNFTLKIRSTKLEDSAMYFCASSEGSFEKLFFGSGTQLSVL.